The 19 T cell receptor beta chains below were found in one sample sequenced in a study of T cell responses to AZD1222 COVID-19 vaccine. Sequenced by immunoSEQ multiplex PCR; TCRdb stores in-frame clones only, minus some. In the table there are 150,000 or so clones, about 91% of which are singletons. The material sequenced was peripheral blood, taken on day 0 of AZD1222 vaccination. The receptor source for this set is an adult in good health.

This rearrangement joins TRBV6-2 or TRBV6-3 to TRBJ2-7, with a weak D call TRBD2 (5 bases). This CDR3 region has 14 residues. V gave up 0 bases and J gave up 1 base, with 7 bases separating them. Germline V gene sequence: CDR1 MNHEY, CDR2 SVGEGT. The CDR3: CASSYSAASYEQYF. The CDR3, as DNA: TGTGCCAGCAGTTACTCAGCGGCTTCCTACGAGCAGTACTTC.

The rearrangement joins TRBV28 to TRBJ1-6; D is possibly TRBD1 (6 bases). This CDR3 contains 12 residues. Germline CDR1 reads MDHEN; CDR2 reads SYDVKM. V shed 6 bases and J shed 6 bases, with 6 bases lying between them. The CDR3 DNA follows: TGTGCCAGCAGGGACAGTAATTCACCCCTCCACTTT. It translates to CASRDSNSPLHF.

The chain recombines TRBV7-9 with TRBJ1-5; D not resolved. The CDR3 consists of 12 residues. The V gene lost 7 bases and the J gene lost 7 bases, with 11 bases spanning the gap. Germline V CDR1 and CDR2: SEHNR, FQNEAQ (reference sequence). The CDR3 DNA reads as TGTGCCAGCAACGACGGCCGGCAGCCCCAGCATTTT. It codes for CASNDGRQPQHF.

This rearrangement joins TRBV6-5 to TRBJ1-4; 7 nucleotides align to TRBD1. Germline V gives CDR1 MNHEY, CDR2 SVGAGI. This CDR3 has 14 residues. With 6 bases clipped from V and 4 bases from J, the junction kept 5 bases outside the gene matches. The CDR3 is CASSYYRGNEKLFF. The CDR3 DNA reads as TGTGCCAGCAGCTATTACAGGGGTAATGAAAAACTGTTTTTT.

The rearrangement joins TRBV9 to TRBJ1-6, with 10 bases matching TRBD1. J lost 4 bases, V lost 5 bases, and 6 bases had no gene match. The germline CDR1 and CDR2 sequences are SGDLS and YYNGEE. This CDR3 has 16 amino acids. The CDR3 region has the DNA TGTGCCAGCAGGACAGGGGGCAATATGTATAATTCACCCCTCCACTTT. Amino acids: CASRTGGNMYNSPLHF.

The V call is TRBV28, the J call TRBJ2-2; TRBD2 is a possible D gene (6 bases). Germline loops: CDR1 MDHEN, CDR2 SYDVKM. The CDR3 consists of 15 residues. V was shortened by 7 bases and J by 3 bases, with 15 bases between the two germline ends. The CDR3 coding sequence is TGTGCCAGCACCCTGGGGGGAGGCTACACCGGGGAGCTGTTTTTT. Amino acid sequence: CASTLGGGYTGELFF.

The rearrangement uses TRBV6-5 and TRBJ2-3, with 9 bases aligning to TRBD2. CDR1 and CDR2 from the germline V gene are MNHEY and SVGAGI. This CDR3 has 15 amino acids. J was trimmed by 5 bases and V by 3 bases; bases with no gene match: 6. CDR3 nucleotides: TGTGCCAGCAGTTATAGCGGGAGTAGGGGAGATACGCAGTATTTT. Protein product: CASSYSGSRGDTQYF.

The rearrangement links TRBV27 to TRBJ2-3; the match to TRBD2 covers 14 bases. The CDR3 runs 15 residues. CDR1 is MNHEY and CDR2 is SMNVEV in the germline V gene (reference sequence). V was clipped by 10 bases and J by 4 bases; unmatched bases: 7. DNA for the CDR3: TGTGCCACGAGGACTAGCGGGGGGCCGGCAGATACGCAGTATTTT. Amino acid sequence: CATRTSGGPADTQYF.

This clone has a single count. The chain joins TRBV9 to TRBJ2-5, with 14 bases aligning to TRBD2. The CDR3 length is 19 residues. Germline CDR1 reads SGDLS; CDR2 reads YYNGEE. J was trimmed by 5 bases and V by 4 bases; bases with no gene match: 16. This chain's CDR3 is CASSPPRTSGGQRGETQYF. The CDR3 bases are TGTGCCAGCAGCCCGCCCAGGACTAGCGGGGGGCAAAGGGGGGAGACCCAGTACTTC.

This chain joins TRBV3-1 (or the pseudogene TRBV3-2) and TRBJ1-2; tentative D call: TRBD1 (5 bases). The CDR3 totals 16 residues. Germline lookup yields CDR1 LGHDT and CDR2 YNNKEL (reference sequence). Trimming shortened V by 1 base and J by 4 bases, and 16 bases separated the two germline ends. CDR3 protein: CASSQGEGRRAYGYTF. Here the CDR3 DNA reads TGTGCCAGCAGCCAAGGGGAGGGGAGGCGGGCCTATGGCTACACCTTC.

The chain is built from TRBV7-8 and TRBJ2-1; the D gene could be TRBD1 or TRBD2 (7 bases each). Germline loops: CDR1 SGHVS, CDR2 FQNEAQ. The CDR3 is 16 residues long. V was trimmed by 5 bases and J by 8 bases, leaving 22 bases between them. CDR3: CASSRSTQGGEDEQFF. In DNA form, the CDR3 reads TGTGCCAGCAGCCGATCGACCCAGGGGGGGGAGGATGAGCAGTTCTTC.

This chain connects TRBV6-6 to TRBJ1-1; no clear D gene. Germline values: CDR1 MNHNY, CDR2 SVGAGI (reference sequence). The V and J ends lost 6 bases and 3 bases respectively, with 14 bases between them. This CDR3 spans 14 amino acids. CDR3 sequence reads: CASRSAGSYTEAFF. As DNA, the CDR3 is TGTGCCAGCAGAAGCGCGGGCAGCTACACTGAAGCTTTCTTT.

The genes are TRBV6-2 or TRBV6-3 and TRBJ1-2; possibly TRBD1 for D (5 bases). CDR3 size: 14 residues. Looked up from germline, CDR1 is MNHEY and CDR2 is SVGEGT. Trimming removed 2 bases at V and 7 bases at J, with 14 bases between. The CDR3 spells CASSYQGGTGGYTF. Written as DNA, the CDR3 is TGTGCCAGCAGTTACCAGGGAGGTACGGGTGGCTACACCTTC.

The V call is TRBV9, the J call TRBJ1-3; TRBD1 matches 8 bases. The CDR3 consists of 16 residues. Trimming at V came to 0 bases and at J to 1 base, leaving 3 bases not matched to a gene. Germline V lookup: CDR1 SGDLS, CDR2 YYNGEE. The CDR3 region is CASSVAGQGSGNTIYF. The CDR3 DNA reads TGTGCCAGCAGCGTAGCAGGACAGGGTTCTGGAAACACCATATATTTT.

This clone was detected once. The chain has TRBV7-9 and TRBJ1-2; D unclear. The ends were cut back, 5 bases at V and 7 bases at J, with 14 bases in the middle. CDR1 is SEHNR and CDR2 is FQNEAQ in the germline V gene (reference sequence). The CDR3 sequence is 13 residues long. CDR3 amino acids: CASSPRPDTGYTF. The CDR3 DNA sequence: TGTGCCAGCAGCCCCCGCCCCGACACTGGCTACACCTTC.

J is TRBJ2-5 and V is TRBV24-1; D possibly corresponds to TRBD2 (5 bases). Germline lookup yields CDR1 KGHDR and CDR2 SFDVKD. This CDR3 spans 17 amino acids. Trimming cost V 3 bases and J 2 bases, with 18 bases left between them. The CDR3 reads CATSDGLTTTPQETQYF. CDR3 sequence (DNA): TGTGCCACCAGTGATGGACTCACCACCACTCCACAAGAGACCCAGTACTTC.

This clone has more than one count but fewer than ten. J is TRBJ1-5 and V is TRBV10-3; 11 bases fit TRBD1. Germline V gives CDR1 ENHRY, CDR2 SYGVKD. V shed 0 bases, J shed 11 bases, and the junction held 6 bases outside the gene matches. The CDR3 spans 15 residues. The DNA for the CDR3 is TGTGCCATCAGTGAGTCCGGGACAGGGGGGCAGACCCAGCATTTT. It encodes CAISESGTGGQTQHF.

The sample holds one count of this clone. This chain joins TRBV7-2 and TRBJ1-5, with 7 bases that match TRBD1. This CDR3 is 18 amino acids long. With 1 base clipped from V and 8 bases from J, the junction kept 17 bases outside the gene matches. Looked up from germline, CDR1 is SGHTA and CDR2 is FQGNSA. The CDR3: CASSLGQSARQGKEPQHF. The CDR3 coding sequence is TGTGCCAGCAGCTTAGGTCAGTCGGCGCGACAGGGAAAAGAGCCCCAGCATTTT.

CDR3 region: CASSLVSGLTNEKLFF. The DNA of the CDR3 is TGTGCCAGCAGCTTAGTGAGTGGGCTGACTAATGAAAAACTGTTTTTT. The chain couples TRBV7-2 to TRBJ1-4; D gene uncertain. V was cut by 1 base and J by 2 bases, with 11 bases left in between. Germline assignment: CDR1 SGHTA and CDR2 FQGNSA. The CDR3 contains 16 residues. The complete variable domain, with remaining parts taken from reference TRBV7-2 and TRBJ1-4, reads GAGVSQSPSNKVTEKGKDVELRCDPISGHTALYWYRQSLGQGLEFLIYFQGNSAPDKSGLPSDRFSAERTGGSVSTLTIQRTQQEDSAVYLCASSLVSGLTNEKLFFGSGTQLSVL.